The entry below describes one T cell receptor (beta chain). The data are from a study of T-cell memory formation after mild COVID-19. The CDR3 has 14 amino acids. V was cut by 4 bases and J by 9 bases, with 15 bases left in between. In germline, CDR1 is KGHDR, CDR2 SFDVKD. MiXCR, run by TCRdb on the 5' RACE reads, gives a single entry per CDR3 protein. This table has 250,000 to 350,000 distinct CDR3 sequences, about 16% appearing once. This receptor was obtained from a man between 18 and 35 years old who had mild COVID-19 (a few samples of this study predate the infection). Cell type and time point are not known. The source material was PBMCs or a T cell subset sorted from them (not recorded which). This chain joins TRBV24-1 and TRBJ2-1; the D gene is possibly TRBD1 (6 bases). CDR3 sequence (DNA): TGTGCCACCAGTGACCACAGGGTTCTAAGTGAGCAGTTCTTC. Protein sequence: CATSDHRVLSEQFF.